The 17 T cell receptor beta chains in this list originate from one sample, sequenced in a study of T-cell memory formation after mild COVID-19. Using its own MiXCR run on the 5' RACE reads, TCRdb lists one record per CDR3 protein. The sample consists of about 58,000 distinct CDR3 sequences, approximately 30% of them appearing once. Sequencing was done on a sample of PBMCs or a T cell subset sorted from them (not recorded which). The receptors here all came from a man between 18 and 29 years old who had mild COVID-19 (a few samples of this study predate the infection). Cell type and time point are not known.

This rearrangement joins TRBV20-1 to TRBJ2-7; D gene uncertain. CDR3 size: 14 residues. Between the trimmed V and J ends, which lost 1 base and 2 bases, there was a span of 12 bases. Germline V lookup: CDR1 DFQATT, CDR2 SNEGSKA (reference sequence). DNA of the CDR3: TGCAGTGCTAGAGGAGCACAGTCAACCTACGAGCAGTACTTC. Its translation is CSARGAQSTYEQYF.

This clonotype is labeled medium-sized. The chain couples TRBV7-8 to TRBJ2-7; 9 bases align to TRBD1. The germline gives CDR1 SGHVS, CDR2 FQNEAQ. Trimming cost V 3 bases and J 3 bases; bases outside gene matches: 9. The CDR3 covers 16 residues. CDR3 sequence: CASSLSSGTGNYEQYF. The CDR3 coding sequence is TGTGCCAGCAGCTTGAGCTCCGGGACAGGGAACTACGAGCAGTACTTC.

This clonotype has only a few counts. The chain employs TRBV4-2 and TRBJ2-5; TRBD2 matches 14 bases. This CDR3 has 18 amino acids. V shed 4 bases and J 5 bases; nucleotides not matched to a gene: 12. Germline assignment: CDR1 LGHNA and CDR2 YNFKEQ. The CDR3 DNA sequence: TGTGCCAGCAGCCCCGCTTCGACTAGCGGGGGGGGAACCGAGACCCAGTACTTC. Protein: CASSPASTSGGGTETQYF.

This rearrangement joins TRBV7-3 to TRBJ2-2; no firm D call. The germline CDR1 and CDR2 sequences are SGHTA and FQGTGA. This CDR3 has 13 amino acids. Trimming took off 2 bases at V and 4 bases at J, with 5 bases between the two ends. Here the CDR3 reads CASSLHPTGELFF. In DNA form, the CDR3 reads TGTGCCAGCAGCTTACATCCCACCGGGGAGCTGTTTTTT.

This clonotype has just a few counts. This chain joins TRBV6-5 and TRBJ1-5, with TRBD1 matching over 10 bases. The CDR3 has 15 residues. After removal of 5 bases from V and 2 bases from J, the junction contained 3 bases not matched to a gene. The germline CDR1 and CDR2 sequences are MNHEY and SVGAGI. CDR3 amino acids: CASSDRGLGNQPQHF. The CDR3 DNA follows: TGTGCCAGCAGTGACAGGGGGCTGGGCAATCAGCCCCAGCATTTT.

This chain connects TRBV30 to TRBJ2-3, with 10 nucleotides matching TRBD1. This CDR3 is 14 amino acids long. Unmatched junction bases numbered 10, after V lost 7 bases and J lost 6 bases. Looked up from germline, CDR1 is GTSNPN and CDR2 is SVGIG (reference sequence). The CDR3 sequence is CASTGQGRKDTQYF. The CDR3 DNA follows: TGTGCCTCCACGGGACAGGGGAGGAAGGATACGCAGTATTTT.

This clonotype has just a few counts. This chain uses TRBV4-1 with TRBJ1-1; D is possibly TRBD1 (5 bases). Per the germline V gene, CDR1 is MGHRA and CDR2 is YSYEKL. The germline V and J ends were trimmed by 1 base and 8 bases, with 8 bases remaining between them. This CDR3 is built from 12 residues. The CDR3 is CASSQGGGEAFF. CDR3 bases: TGCGCCAGCAGCCAAGGGGGCGGAGAAGCTTTCTTT.

The CDR3, as DNA: TGCGCCAGCAGCCAAGGGGCCGGCCAGCCCCTCCACTTT. It encodes CASSQGAGQPLHF. The rearrangement links TRBV4-1 to TRBJ1-6; D unresolved. Trimming left V 1 base short and J 13 bases short, with 11 bases between. CDR3 length equals 13 residues. Germline V gene data show CDR1 as MGHRA and CDR2 as YSYEKL.

This chain links TRBV13 with TRBJ2-3, with D possibly TRBD2 on 6 matching bases. CDR3 length: 15 residues. Germline V lookup: CDR1 PRHDT, CDR2 FYEKMQ (reference sequence). The germline V and J ends were trimmed by 4 bases and 2 bases, with 13 bases remaining between them. This CDR3 reads CASSSGLLNTDTQYF. CDR3 sequence (DNA): TGTGCCAGCAGCTCGGGACTCCTGAACACAGATACGCAGTATTTT.

CDR3 in DNA: TGCAGTGCTAGAGATCGGACATACAATACGCAGTATTTT. It translates to CSARDRTYNTQYF. J is TRBJ2-3 and V is TRBV20-1, with D possibly matching TRBD1 (5 bases). The CDR3 contains 13 residues. V lost 0 bases, J lost 7 bases, and 11 bases lay in between. Germline CDR1 reads DFQATT; CDR2 reads SNEGSKA (reference sequence).

The rearrangement joins TRBV7-3 to TRBJ2-1; TRBD2 might be the D (6 bases). There are 17 residues in the CDR3. V was shortened by 3 bases and J by 3 bases, with 18 bases between the two germline ends. Germline lookup yields CDR1 SGHTA and CDR2 FQGTGA. CDR3 loop: CASSFSGARGGYNEQFF. DNA for the CDR3: TGTGCCAGCAGCTTCTCCGGGGCGCGGGGTGGCTACAATGAGCAGTTCTTC.

This clonotype was observed a handful of times. V is TRBV29-1 and J is TRBJ2-7; 8 bases match TRBD1. CDR3 size: 14 residues. CDR1 SQVTM and CDR2 ANQGSEA come from the germline V gene. V shed 0 bases and J 7 bases; nucleotides not matched to a gene: 8. The CDR3 region is CSVEDPWTGNEQYV. Written as DNA, the CDR3 is TGCAGCGTTGAAGATCCCTGGACAGGGAATGAGCAGTACGTC.

The rearrangement joins TRBV14 to TRBJ1-6, with a possible D match to TRBD1 (6 bases). The germline gives CDR1 SGHDN, CDR2 FVKESK. The CDR3 spans 16 residues. V lost 0 bases and J lost 7, with 13 bases in between. The CDR3 loop is CASSQEAGDRNSPLHF. Written as DNA, the CDR3 is TGTGCCAGCAGCCAAGAAGCAGGGGACCGGAATTCACCCCTCCACTTT.

Concerning this clonotype itself: A junction end diverges from the germline sequence, so it may reflect a read error. This chain joins TRBV7-7 and TRBJ2-5; D is possibly TRBD2 (7 bases). CDR1 and CDR2 from the germline V gene are SSHAT and FNYEAQ (reference sequence). The CDR3 is made up of 16 amino acids. The CDR3 sequence is CASSLHPAGQPGTQYF. The CDR3 DNA reads as TGTGCTAGCAGCTTACACCCAGCGGGACAACCCGGGACCCAGTACTTC.

By its share, this clonotype is medium-sized. The rearrangement joins TRBV12-3 or TRBV12-4 to TRBJ2-1; TRBD1 agrees at 7 bases. The CDR3 has 13 amino acids. V was pared by 6 bases and J by 7 bases, with 6 bases of the junction left unmatched. This CDR3 is CASRQGIGNEQFF. CDR3 nucleotides: TGTGCCAGCAGACAGGGGATCGGGAATGAGCAGTTCTTC.

V and J are TRBV5-1 and TRBJ1-2; maybe TRBD1 (5 bases). The V gene lost 4 bases and the J gene lost 3 bases, with 16 bases spanning the gap. CDR1 is SGHRS, CDR2 YFSETQ, per germline. The CDR3 contains 15 residues. The CDR3 sequence: CASSPRGSAYYGYTF. The DNA of the CDR3 is TGCGCCAGCAGCCCAAGGGGCAGCGCGTACTATGGCTACACCTTC. Full variable domain (missing parts from reference TRBV5-1 and TRBJ1-2): KAGVTQTPRYLIKTRGQQVTLSCSPISGHRSVSWYQQTPGQGLQFLFEYFSETQRNKGNFPGRFSGRQFSNSRSEMNVSTLELGDSALYLCASSPRGSAYYGYTFGSGTRLTVV.

The rearrangement links TRBV7-2 to TRBJ2-4; D is unresolved. Between the trimmed V and J ends, which lost 5 bases and 6 bases, there was a span of 23 bases. The germline CDR1 and CDR2 sequences are SGHTA and FQGNSA. The CDR3 loop spans 17 amino acids. The CDR3 DNA follows: TGTGCCAGCAGCCCAATTACCGCTATGAGGCTCGGAAACATTCAGTACTTC. It yields the protein CASSPITAMRLGNIQYF.